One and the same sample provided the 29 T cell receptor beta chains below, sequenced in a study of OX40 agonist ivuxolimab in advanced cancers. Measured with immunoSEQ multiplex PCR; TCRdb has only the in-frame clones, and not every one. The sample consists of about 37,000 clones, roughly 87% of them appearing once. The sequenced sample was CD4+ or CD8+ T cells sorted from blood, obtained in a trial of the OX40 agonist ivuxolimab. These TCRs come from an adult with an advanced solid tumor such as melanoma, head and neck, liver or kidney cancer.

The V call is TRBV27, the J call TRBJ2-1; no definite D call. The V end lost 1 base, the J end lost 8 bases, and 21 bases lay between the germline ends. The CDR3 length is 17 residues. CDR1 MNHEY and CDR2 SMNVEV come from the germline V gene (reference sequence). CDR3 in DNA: TGTGCCAGCAGTTTATACTCCTACAGCCCTGAACGGGATGAGCAGTTCTTC. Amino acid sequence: CASSLYSYSPERDEQFF.

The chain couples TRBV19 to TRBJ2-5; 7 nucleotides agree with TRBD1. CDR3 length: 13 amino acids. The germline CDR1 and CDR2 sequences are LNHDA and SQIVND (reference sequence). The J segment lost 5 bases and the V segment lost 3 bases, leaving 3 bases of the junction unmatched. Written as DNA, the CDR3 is TGTGCCAGTAGTATGACAGGGTGGGAGACCCAGTACTTC. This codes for CASSMTGWETQYF.

CDR3 in DNA: TGCGCCAGCAGCACCCGGGACGGACAGCAGTTCTTC. Translated, it gives CASSTRDGQQFF. This chain joins TRBV4-1 and TRBJ2-1; the D call may be TRBD1 or TRBD2 (5 bases each). The CDR3 length is 12 residues. V lost 5 bases and J lost 11, with 13 bases in between. Looked up from germline, CDR1 is MGHRA and CDR2 is YSYEKL.

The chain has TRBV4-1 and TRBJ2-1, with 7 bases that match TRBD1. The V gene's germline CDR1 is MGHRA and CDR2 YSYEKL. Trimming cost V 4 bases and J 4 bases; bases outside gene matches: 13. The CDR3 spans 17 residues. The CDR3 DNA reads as TGCGCCAGCAGCCGCATCCCCGGGACAGAAGTTTACAATGAGCAGTTCTTC. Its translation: CASSRIPGTEVYNEQFF.

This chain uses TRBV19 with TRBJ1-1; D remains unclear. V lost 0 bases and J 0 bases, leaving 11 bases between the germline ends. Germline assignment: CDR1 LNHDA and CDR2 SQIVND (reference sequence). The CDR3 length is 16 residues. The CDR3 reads CASSIDVGMMNTEAFF. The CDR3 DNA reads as TGTGCCAGTAGTATAGATGTGGGTATGATGAACACTGAAGCTTTCTTT. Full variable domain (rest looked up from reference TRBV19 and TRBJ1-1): DGGITQSPKYLFRKEGQNVTLSCEQNLNHDAMYWYRQDPGQGLRLIYYSQIVNDFQKGDIAEGYSVSREKKESFPLTVTSAQKNPTAFYLCASSIDVGMMNTEAFFGQGTRLTVV.

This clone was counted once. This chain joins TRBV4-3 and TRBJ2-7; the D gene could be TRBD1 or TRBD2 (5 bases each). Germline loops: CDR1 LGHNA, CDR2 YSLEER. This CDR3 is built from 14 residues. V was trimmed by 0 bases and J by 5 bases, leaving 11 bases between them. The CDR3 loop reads CASSQDSRGNEQYF. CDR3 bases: TGCGCCAGCAGCCAAGATTCGAGGGGTAACGAGCAGTACTTC.

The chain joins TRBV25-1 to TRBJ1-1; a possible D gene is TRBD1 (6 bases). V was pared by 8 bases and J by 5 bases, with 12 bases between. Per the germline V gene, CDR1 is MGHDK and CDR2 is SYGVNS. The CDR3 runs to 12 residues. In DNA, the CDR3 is TGTGCCAGCGGACAGACGGTGACTGAAGCTTTCTTT. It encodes CASGQTVTEAFF.

CDR3 loop: CASSEGQGTYEQYF. CDR3 in DNA: TGTGCCAGCAGTGAGGGACAGGGAACCTACGAGCAGTACTTC. The gene calls are TRBV6-1 and TRBJ2-7; 9 positions agree with TRBD1. Germline CDR1 reads MNHNS; CDR2 reads SASEGT. V lost 3 bases to trimming and J lost 2 bases; unmatched junction nucleotides: 2. CDR3 length: 14 amino acids.

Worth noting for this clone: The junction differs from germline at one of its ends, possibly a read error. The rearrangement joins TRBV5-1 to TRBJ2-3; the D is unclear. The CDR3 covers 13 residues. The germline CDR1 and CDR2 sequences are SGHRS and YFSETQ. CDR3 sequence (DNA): TGTGCCAGCAGCTTTTATCCGCCGGATACGCAGTATTTT. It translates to CASSFYPPDTQYF.

CDR3 region: CASSPGEEWDGYTF. DNA for the CDR3: TGTGCCAGCAGCCCAGGGGAGGAGTGGGATGGCTACACCTTC. The rearrangement uses TRBV5-6 and TRBJ1-2, with a tentative D call TRBD1 (6 bases). V lost 4 bases and J 6 bases, leaving 16 bases between the germline ends. CDR1 is SGHDT, CDR2 YYEEEE, per germline. The CDR3 contains 14 residues.

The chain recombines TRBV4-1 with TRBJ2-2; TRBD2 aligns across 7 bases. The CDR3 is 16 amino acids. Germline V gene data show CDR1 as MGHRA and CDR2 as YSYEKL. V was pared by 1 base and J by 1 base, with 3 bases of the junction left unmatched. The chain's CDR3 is CASSQVLAENTGELFF. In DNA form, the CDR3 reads TGCGCCAGCAGCCAAGTTCTAGCGGAGAACACCGGGGAGCTGTTTTTT.

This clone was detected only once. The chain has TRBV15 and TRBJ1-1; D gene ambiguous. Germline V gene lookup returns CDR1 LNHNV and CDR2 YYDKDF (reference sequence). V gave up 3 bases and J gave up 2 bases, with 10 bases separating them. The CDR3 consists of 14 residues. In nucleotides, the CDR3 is TGTGCCACCAGCAGGATAAGGGCTAACACTGAAGCTTTCTTT. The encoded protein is CATSRIRANTEAFF.

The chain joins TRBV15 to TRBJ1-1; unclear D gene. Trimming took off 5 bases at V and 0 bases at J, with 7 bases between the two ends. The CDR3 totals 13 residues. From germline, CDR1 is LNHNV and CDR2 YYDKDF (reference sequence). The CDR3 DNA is TGTGCCACCAGCGGGAGGGTGAACACTGAAGCTTTCTTT. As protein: CATSGRVNTEAFF. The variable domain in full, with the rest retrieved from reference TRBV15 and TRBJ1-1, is DAMVIQNPRYQVTQFGKPVTLSCSQTLNHNVMYWYQQKSSQAPKLLFHYYDKDFNNEADTPDNFQSRRPNTSFCFLDIRSPGLGDTAMYLCATSGRVNTEAFFGQGTRLTVV.

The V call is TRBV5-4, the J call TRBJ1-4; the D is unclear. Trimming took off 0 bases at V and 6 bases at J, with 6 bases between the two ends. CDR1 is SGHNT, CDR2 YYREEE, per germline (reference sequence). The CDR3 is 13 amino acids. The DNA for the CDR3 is TGTGCCAGCAGCTTGGGCGAGGATGAAAAACTGTTTTTT. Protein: CASSLGEDEKLFF. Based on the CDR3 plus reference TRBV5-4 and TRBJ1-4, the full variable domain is ETGVTQSPTHLIKTRGQQVTLRCSSQSGHNTVSWYQQALGQGPQFIFQYYREEENGRGNFPPRFSGLQFPNYSSELNVNALELDDSALYLCASSLGEDEKLFFGSGTQLSVL.

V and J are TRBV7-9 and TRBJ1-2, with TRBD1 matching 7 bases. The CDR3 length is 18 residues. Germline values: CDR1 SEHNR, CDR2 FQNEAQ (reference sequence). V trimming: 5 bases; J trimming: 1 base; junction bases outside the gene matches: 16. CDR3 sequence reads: CASSPSVAGGSVNYGYTF. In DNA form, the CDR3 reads TGTGCCAGCAGCCCATCAGTGGCAGGGGGATCCGTTAACTATGGCTACACCTTC.

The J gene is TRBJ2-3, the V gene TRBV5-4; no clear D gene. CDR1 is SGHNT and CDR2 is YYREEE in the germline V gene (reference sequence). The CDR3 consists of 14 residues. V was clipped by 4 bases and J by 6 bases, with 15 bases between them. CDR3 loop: CASSPGPGEDTQYF. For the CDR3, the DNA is TGTGCCAGCAGCCCTGGCCCCGGCGAGGATACGCAGTATTTT.

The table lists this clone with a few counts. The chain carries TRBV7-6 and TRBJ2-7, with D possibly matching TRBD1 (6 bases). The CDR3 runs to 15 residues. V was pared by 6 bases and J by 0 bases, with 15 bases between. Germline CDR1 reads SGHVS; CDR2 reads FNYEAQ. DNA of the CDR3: TGTGCCAGCAGTCGAGGGGGTCGAAGCTCCTACGAGCAGTACTTC. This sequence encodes CASSRGGRSSYEQYF.

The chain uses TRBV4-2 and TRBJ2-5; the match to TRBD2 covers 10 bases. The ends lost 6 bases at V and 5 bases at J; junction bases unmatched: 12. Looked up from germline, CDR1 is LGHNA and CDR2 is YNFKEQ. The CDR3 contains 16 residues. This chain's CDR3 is CASSSEASGGGETQYF. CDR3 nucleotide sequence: TGTGCCAGCAGTTCCGAGGCTAGCGGGGGCGGTGAGACCCAGTACTTC.

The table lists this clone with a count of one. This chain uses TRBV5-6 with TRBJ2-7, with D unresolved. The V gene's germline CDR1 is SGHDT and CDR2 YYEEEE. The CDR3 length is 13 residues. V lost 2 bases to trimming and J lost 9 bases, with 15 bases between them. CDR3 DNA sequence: TGTGCCAGCAGCTTCGGAACAGATAATTTGCAGTACTTC. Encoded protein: CASSFGTDNLQYF. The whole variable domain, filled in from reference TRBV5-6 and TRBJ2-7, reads DAGVTQSPTHLIKTRGQQVTLRCSPKSGHDTVSWYQQALGQGPQFIFQYYEEEERQRGNFPDRFSGHQFPNYSSELNVNALLLGDSALYLCASSFGTDNLQYFGPGTRLTVT.

The CDR3 loop reads CASSQDPGRSDGYTF. CDR3 DNA sequence: TGCGCCAGCAGCCAAGACCCGGGTAGGTCGGATGGCTACACCTTC. The chain is built from TRBV4-3 and TRBJ1-2; D is unresolved. Germline CDR1 is LGHNA and CDR2 is YSLEER. The CDR3 has 15 amino acids. V was trimmed by 0 bases and J by 6 bases, leaving 14 bases between them.

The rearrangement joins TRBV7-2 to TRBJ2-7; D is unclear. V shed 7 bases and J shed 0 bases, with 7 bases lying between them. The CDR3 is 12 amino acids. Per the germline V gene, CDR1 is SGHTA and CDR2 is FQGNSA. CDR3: CASTDTSYEQYF. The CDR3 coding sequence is TGTGCCAGCACCGACACCTCCTACGAGCAGTACTTC. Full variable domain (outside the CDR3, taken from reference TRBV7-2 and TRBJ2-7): GAGVSQSPSNKVTEKGKDVELRCDPISGHTALYWYRQSLGQGLEFLIYFQGNSAPDKSGLPSDRFSAERTGGSVSTLTIQRTQQEDSAVYLCASTDTSYEQYFGPGTRLTVT.

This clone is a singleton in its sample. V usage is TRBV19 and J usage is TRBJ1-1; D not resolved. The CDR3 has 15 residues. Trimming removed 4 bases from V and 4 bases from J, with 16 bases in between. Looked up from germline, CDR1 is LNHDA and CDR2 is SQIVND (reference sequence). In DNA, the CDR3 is TGTGCCAGTAGTACCAGGCTGTCGGGTCCCACTGAAGCTTTCTTT. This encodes CASSTRLSGPTEAFF.

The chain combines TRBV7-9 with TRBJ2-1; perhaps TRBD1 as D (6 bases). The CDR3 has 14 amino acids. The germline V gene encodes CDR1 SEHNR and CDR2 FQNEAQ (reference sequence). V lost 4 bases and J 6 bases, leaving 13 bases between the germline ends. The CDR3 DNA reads TGTGCCAGCAGCTCGGGACATCGGGTCAATGAGCAGTTCTTC. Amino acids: CASSSGHRVNEQFF.

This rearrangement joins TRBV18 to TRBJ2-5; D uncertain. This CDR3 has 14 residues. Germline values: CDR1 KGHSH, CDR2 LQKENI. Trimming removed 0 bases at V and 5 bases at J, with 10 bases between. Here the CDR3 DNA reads TGTGCCAGCTCACCACCTACTACCAGGGAGACCCAGTACTTC. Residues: CASSPPTTRETQYF.

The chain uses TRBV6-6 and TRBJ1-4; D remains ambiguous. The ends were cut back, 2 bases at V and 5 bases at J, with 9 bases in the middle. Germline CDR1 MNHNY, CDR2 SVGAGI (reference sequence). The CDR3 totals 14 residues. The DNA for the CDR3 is TGTGCCAGCAGTTACCCCCGGGAGAATGAAAAACTGTTTTTT. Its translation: CASSYPRENEKLFF.

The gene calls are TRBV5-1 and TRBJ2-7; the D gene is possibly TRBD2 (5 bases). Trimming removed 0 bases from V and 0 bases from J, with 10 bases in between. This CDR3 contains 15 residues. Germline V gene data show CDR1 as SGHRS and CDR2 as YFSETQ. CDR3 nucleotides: TGCGCCAGCAGCTTGGATCCGGGGTACTCCTACGAGCAGTACTTC. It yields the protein CASSLDPGYSYEQYF.

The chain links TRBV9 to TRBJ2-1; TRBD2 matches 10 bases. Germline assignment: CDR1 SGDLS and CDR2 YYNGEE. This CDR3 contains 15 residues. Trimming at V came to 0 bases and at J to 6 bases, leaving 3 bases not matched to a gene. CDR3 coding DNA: TGTGCCAGCAGCGTAGGAAGCGGGGGGGCCAATGAGCAGTTCTTC. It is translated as CASSVGSGGANEQFF.

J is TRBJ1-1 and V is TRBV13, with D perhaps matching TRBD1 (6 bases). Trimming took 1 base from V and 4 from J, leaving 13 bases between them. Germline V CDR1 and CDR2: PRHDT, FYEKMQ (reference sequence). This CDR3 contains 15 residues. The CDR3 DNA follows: TGTGCCAGCAGCTTAGTGGGACATCTACTCACTGAAGCTTTCTTT. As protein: CASSLVGHLLTEAFF.

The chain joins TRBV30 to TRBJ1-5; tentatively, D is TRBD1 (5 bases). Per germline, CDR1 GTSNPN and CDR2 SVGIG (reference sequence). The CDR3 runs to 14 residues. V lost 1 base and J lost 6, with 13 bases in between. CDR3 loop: CAWSAKGYSQPQHF. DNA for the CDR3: TGTGCCTGGAGTGCAAAGGGGTATTCTCAGCCCCAGCATTTT.